The entry that follows covers one T cell receptor beta chain sequence. CDR1 and CDR2 (germline): SQVTM, ANQGSEA. Trimming pared 4 bases from V and 1 base from J, leaving 11 bases between. The CDR3 spans 13 residues. Via MiXCR, TCRdb re-called the 5' RACE reads, giving one row per CDR3 protein. The sample gives approximately 610,000 distinct CDR3 sequences, around 16% of which show up once; around 15% is in the top ten. The source of the sample is a study of T cells after yellow fever vaccination. The sequences come from PBMCs, collected 4 to 5 days after the first yellow fever vaccination. V is TRBV29-1 and J is TRBJ2-7; D is possibly TRBD1 (5 bases). The origin of this receptor is a man younger than 35 who received the YFV17D yellow fever vaccine. The CDR3 coding sequence is TGCAGCGTTGTAACAGGAGATTCCTACGAGCAGTACGTC. Its protein product is CSVVTGDSYEQYV.